This T cell receptor beta chain was identified during a study of shared clonotypes between healthy human individuals. Regarding this clone: The antigen is undetermined.

General study points: Memory subsets generally showed smaller estimated richness than naive subsets did.

The table came from immunoSEQ multiplex PCR; TCRdb's copy has only in-frame clones and leaves some out. The sample includes roughly 1 million clones, about 84% seen only once; the top ten take under 0.65%. CDR3 size: 13 residues. CDR1 and CDR2 (germline): SQVTM, ANQGSEA. Unmatched junction bases numbered 3, after V lost 2 bases and J lost 5 bases. The genes are TRBV29-1 and TRBJ2-7, with 10 bases lining up with TRBD2. The sequence came from a man between 18 and 35 years old in good health. Some clones in this sample may be carry-over from other donors' samples. Input material: memory CD4+ T cells from PBMCs. Documented subset: CD45RA-negative fraction. CDR3: CSVERTSGNEQYF. DNA for the CDR3: TGCAGCGTTGAACGGACTAGCGGTAACGAGCAGTACTTC.